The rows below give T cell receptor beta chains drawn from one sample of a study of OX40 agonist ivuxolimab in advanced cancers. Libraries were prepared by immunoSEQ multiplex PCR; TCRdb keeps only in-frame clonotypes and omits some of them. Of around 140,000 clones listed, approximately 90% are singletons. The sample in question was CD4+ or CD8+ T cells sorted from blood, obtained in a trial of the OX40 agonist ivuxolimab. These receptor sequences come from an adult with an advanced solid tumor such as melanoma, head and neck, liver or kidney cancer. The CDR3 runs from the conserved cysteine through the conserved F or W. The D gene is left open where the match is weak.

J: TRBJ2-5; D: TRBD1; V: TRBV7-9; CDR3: CASTPGGGAETQYF; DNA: TGTGCCAGCACTCCAGGGGGCGGGGCGGAGACCCAGTACTTC
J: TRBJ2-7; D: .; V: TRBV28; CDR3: CASSFGSPPSSYEQYF; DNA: TGTGCCAGCAGTTTTGGGAGTCCACCGTCTTCCTACGAGCAGTACTTC
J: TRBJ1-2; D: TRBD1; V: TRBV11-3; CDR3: CASSSKGQGDGYTF; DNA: TGTGCCAGCAGCTCTAAGGGACAGGGGGATGGCTACACCTTC
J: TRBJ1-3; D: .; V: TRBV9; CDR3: CASSVATALGNTIYF; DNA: TGTGCCAGCAGCGTTGCGACAGCTCTTGGAAACACCATATATTTT
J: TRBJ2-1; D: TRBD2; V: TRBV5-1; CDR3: CASGSGGSYNEQFF; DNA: TGCGCCAGCGGCAGCGGGGGTTCCTACAATGAGCAGTTCTTC
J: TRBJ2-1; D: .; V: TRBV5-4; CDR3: CASSSSMADEQFF; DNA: TGTGCCAGCAGCTCATCTATGGCCGATGAGCAGTTCTTC
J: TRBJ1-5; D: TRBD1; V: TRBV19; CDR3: CASSIKTGVNNQPQHF; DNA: TGTGCCAGTAGTATAAAGACAGGGGTGAACAATCAGCCCCAGCATTTT
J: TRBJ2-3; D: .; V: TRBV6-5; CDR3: CASSSGPGAQYF; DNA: TGTGCCAGCAGTAGTGGCCCAGGAGCGCAGTATTTT
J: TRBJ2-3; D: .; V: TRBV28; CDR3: CASRPQSTDTQYF; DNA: TGTGCCAGCAGGCCCCAGAGCACAGATACGCAGTATTTT
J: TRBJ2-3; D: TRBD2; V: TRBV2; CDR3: CASRTTSGSTDTQYF; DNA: TGTGCCAGCAGGACGACTAGCGGGAGCACAGATACGCAGTATTTT
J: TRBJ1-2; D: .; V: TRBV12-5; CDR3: CASGLVGAVGYTF; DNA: TGTGCTAGTGGTTTGGTAGGAGCGGTTGGCTACACCTTC